One sample yielded the 20 T cell receptor beta chains listed below, sequenced in a study of blood T cell repertoires in COVID-19. Repertoires were generated with immunoSEQ multiplex PCR, while TCRdb's copy carries only in-frame clones and drops some. The sample has around 150,000 clones, 75% to 90% seen once. Sequenced sample: peripheral blood. The receptors were sampled from a man in his 70s with acute or convalescent COVID-19.

This chain links TRBV14 with TRBJ1-5; D uncertain. This CDR3 is 13 amino acids long. V lost 4 bases, J lost 4 bases, and 8 bases lay in between. Germline V gene lookup returns CDR1 SGHDN and CDR2 FVKESK. Written as DNA, the CDR3 is TGTGCCAGCAGCCCTGGACTGAATCAGCCCCAGCATTTT. As protein: CASSPGLNQPQHF.

This rearrangement joins TRBV28 to TRBJ2-7; 7 nucleotides align to TRBD2. This CDR3 has 15 residues. Germline CDR1 MDHEN, CDR2 SYDVKM. The V and J ends lost 2 bases and 6 bases, in that order; junction bases with no gene match: 10. CDR3 nucleotides: TGTGCCAGCAGTTTACCGGGTCGACAGCGGGGCGAGCAGTACTTC. It encodes CASSLPGRQRGEQYF.

The chain employs TRBV28 and TRBJ2-3; TRBD2 matches at 7 bases. The length of the CDR3 is 15 residues. V lost 6 bases, J lost 5 bases, and 11 bases stayed unmatched. The germline V gene encodes CDR1 MDHEN and CDR2 SYDVKM. In nucleotides, the CDR3 is TGTGCCAGCAGCGCGGGAGCAGGGCGCGGAGATACGCAGTATTTT. As protein: CASSAGAGRGDTQYF.

This chain connects TRBV7-9 to TRBJ1-3, with TRBD1 as a possible D gene (5 bases). The CDR3 runs to 16 residues. Germline V lookup: CDR1 SEHNR, CDR2 FQNEAQ (reference sequence). The V gene lost 5 bases and the J gene lost 0 bases, with 14 bases spanning the gap. The chain's CDR3 is CASSPRALSSGNTIYF. CDR3 DNA sequence: TGTGCCAGCAGCCCCAGGGCTTTAAGCTCTGGAAACACCATATATTTT.

The gene calls are TRBV2 and TRBJ2-5; TRBD2 matches at 10 bases. CDR1 is SNHLY and CDR2 is FYNNEI in the germline V gene. The CDR3 contains 15 residues. The V and J ends lost 5 bases and 4 bases, in that order; junction bases with no gene match: 7. This CDR3 reads CASSPLLAGAETQYF. CDR3 DNA: TGTGCCAGCAGTCCCCTCCTAGCGGGGGCAGAGACCCAGTACTTC. Complete variable domain (other parts from reference TRBV2 and TRBJ2-5): EPEVTQTPSHQVTQMGQEVILRCVPISNHLYFYWYRQILGQKVEFLVSFYNNEISEKSEIFDDQFSVERPDGSNFTLKIRSTKLEDSAMYFCASSPLLAGAETQYFGPGTRLLVL.

This chain connects TRBV4-1 to TRBJ2-5; D call uncertain. Germline CDR1 MGHRA, CDR2 YSYEKL. This CDR3 region has 13 residues. V lost 2 bases and J lost 9, with 13 bases in between. CDR3 protein: CASSQFRIGPQYF. Written as DNA, the CDR3 is TGCGCCAGCAGCCAATTCAGGATTGGGCCCCAGTACTTC.

The count of this clone is one. The V gene is TRBV5-1, the J gene TRBJ2-3; 7 nucleotides match TRBD2. The V segment lost 4 bases and the J segment 6 bases; nucleotides outside the gene matches: 5. Germline V gene sequence: CDR1 SGHRS, CDR2 YFSETQ. The CDR3 totals 13 residues. The chain's CDR3 is CASSRGREDTQYF. The CDR3 DNA sequence: TGCGCCAGCAGCCGGGGGAGGGAGGATACGCAGTATTTT.

This clone was counted between two and nine times. The V gene is TRBV5-1, the J gene TRBJ2-1; D remains ambiguous. The germline V gene encodes CDR1 SGHRS and CDR2 YFSETQ. Trimming cost V 4 bases and J 0 bases, with 11 bases left between them. The length of the CDR3 is 15 residues. The CDR3: CASSNGGTSYNEQFF. CDR3 DNA sequence: TGCGCCAGCAGCAACGGCGGCACCTCCTACAATGAGCAGTTCTTC.

This clone was seen a few times. This chain links TRBV28 with TRBJ1-2; 8 bases line up with TRBD1. CDR1 and CDR2 (germline): MDHEN, SYDVKM. The V and J ends lost 6 bases and 7 bases, in that order; junction bases with no gene match: 10. The CDR3 consists of 14 residues. CDR3 in DNA: TGTGCCAGCAGCCGAGAAACAGGGGGTGCTGGCTACACCTTC. This encodes CASSRETGGAGYTF.

The V call is TRBV4-1, the J call TRBJ1-2; D gene uncertain. V was clipped by 0 bases and J by 3 bases, with 32 bases between them. This CDR3 comprises 22 residues. The V gene's germline CDR1 is MGHRA and CDR2 YSYEKL. The CDR3 region has the DNA TGCGCCAGCAGCCAAGATGAGTCGAGGTCCCGCCTGCCGAACCATTCTGACTATGGCTACACCTTC. Amino acid sequence: CASSQDESRSRLPNHSDYGYTF.

The rearrangement links TRBV7-2 to TRBJ2-2, with 10 bases matching TRBD1. Germline lookup yields CDR1 SGHTA and CDR2 FQGNSA. CDR3 length: 14 residues. With 5 bases clipped from V and 7 bases from J, the junction kept 4 bases outside the gene matches. In DNA, the CDR3 is TGTGCCAGCAGCAAAGGGACAGGGGTCGGGGAGCTGTTTTTT. Encoded protein: CASSKGTGVGELFF.

The chain employs TRBV7-3 and TRBJ1-1; TRBD1 is a possible D gene (5 bases). The CDR3 runs to 13 residues. V was shortened by 2 bases and J by 5 bases, with 9 bases between the two germline ends. Germline V gene lookup returns CDR1 SGHTA and CDR2 FQGTGA. DNA for the CDR3: TGTGCCAGCAGCTTATTGGGGGGTACTGAAGCTTTCTTT. This encodes CASSLLGGTEAFF.

This chain joins TRBV11-3 and TRBJ1-1, with 9 nucleotides matching TRBD1. CDR3 length: 13 amino acids. V was clipped by 5 bases and J by 6 bases; unmatched bases: 4. Germline loops: CDR1 SGHNT, CDR2 YENEEA. CDR3 sequence: CASSLQGASEAFF. For the CDR3, the DNA is TGTGCCAGCAGCCTACAGGGGGCATCTGAAGCTTTCTTT.

This chain joins TRBV7-8 and TRBJ2-2; D call uncertain. Trimming left V 4 bases short and J 6 bases short, with 15 bases between. Germline V lookup: CDR1 SGHVS, CDR2 FQNEAQ. There are 15 residues in the CDR3. The CDR3 DNA sequence: TGTGCCAGCAGCTCAGCTGTCACTTCCGCCGGGGAGCTGTTTTTT. Its protein product is CASSSAVTSAGELFF.

The chain carries TRBV19 and TRBJ1-6; 7 bases agree with TRBD1. Germline V gives CDR1 LNHDA, CDR2 SQIVND (reference sequence). This CDR3 has 14 residues. Losses at the gene ends were 1 base for V and 6 bases for J; bases not matched to a gene: 0. The DNA for the CDR3 is TGTGCCAGTAGTATAGGGGACAGTAATTCACCCCTCCACTTT. This sequence encodes CASSIGDSNSPLHF. The full variable domain, completed using reference TRBV19 and TRBJ1-6, is DGGITQSPKYLFRKEGQNVTLSCEQNLNHDAMYWYRQDPGQGLRLIYYSQIVNDFQKGDIAEGYSVSREKKESFPLTVTSAQKNPTAFYLCASSIGDSNSPLHFGNGTRLTVT.

The CDR3 DNA follows: TGTGCCAGCAGCTCGGGACTAGCATACGGGGGTGAGCAGTTCTTC. Amino acid sequence: CASSSGLAYGGEQFF. The V and J genes are TRBV7-3 and TRBJ2-1; 9 bases align to TRBD2. The V and J ends lost 4 bases and 9 bases, in that order; junction bases with no gene match: 10. This CDR3 is 15 amino acids long. The germline V gene encodes CDR1 SGHTA and CDR2 FQGTGA.

The rearrangement links TRBV5-6 to TRBJ1-5, with TRBD1 matching over 7 bases. This CDR3 spans 16 amino acids. Germline V gene lookup returns CDR1 SGHDT and CDR2 YYEEEE. Trimming cost V 0 bases and J 9 bases; bases outside gene matches: 12. The CDR3 reads CASSLAVGGQRGPQHF. The CDR3 nucleotides read TGTGCCAGCAGCTTGGCAGTAGGGGGCCAACGCGGGCCCCAGCATTTT.

This clone has just one count. The chain uses TRBV28 and TRBJ2-7; 10 bases align to TRBD2. The CDR3 is 14 amino acids. Trimming cost V 6 bases and J 2 bases; bases outside gene matches: 4. CDR1 and CDR2 from the germline V gene are MDHEN and SYDVKM. DNA of the CDR3: TGTGCCAGCAGCCGAGCGGGAGGGCCCTACGAGCAGTACTTC. Its translation is CASSRAGGPYEQYF.

The V call is TRBV19, the J call TRBJ1-2, with a weak D call TRBD1 (6 bases). Germline V gene lookup returns CDR1 LNHDA and CDR2 SQIVND (reference sequence). The CDR3 covers 15 residues. Trimming stripped 4 bases from V and 6 bases from J, with 18 bases between. CDR3 region: CASSTTHRESHGYTF. CDR3 bases: TGTGCCAGTAGTACAACCCACAGGGAGTCCCATGGCTACACCTTC.

The chain couples TRBV4-1 to TRBJ1-4; possible D gene TRBD1, 5 bases. V dropped 1 base and J dropped 8 bases, with 11 bases sitting between them. The CDR3 spans 14 residues. CDR1 is MGHRA and CDR2 is YSYEKL in the germline V gene. The CDR3 nucleotides are TGCGCCAGCAGCCAAGGGGGCGTTAAGGAAAAACTGTTTTTT. This encodes CASSQGGVKEKLFF.